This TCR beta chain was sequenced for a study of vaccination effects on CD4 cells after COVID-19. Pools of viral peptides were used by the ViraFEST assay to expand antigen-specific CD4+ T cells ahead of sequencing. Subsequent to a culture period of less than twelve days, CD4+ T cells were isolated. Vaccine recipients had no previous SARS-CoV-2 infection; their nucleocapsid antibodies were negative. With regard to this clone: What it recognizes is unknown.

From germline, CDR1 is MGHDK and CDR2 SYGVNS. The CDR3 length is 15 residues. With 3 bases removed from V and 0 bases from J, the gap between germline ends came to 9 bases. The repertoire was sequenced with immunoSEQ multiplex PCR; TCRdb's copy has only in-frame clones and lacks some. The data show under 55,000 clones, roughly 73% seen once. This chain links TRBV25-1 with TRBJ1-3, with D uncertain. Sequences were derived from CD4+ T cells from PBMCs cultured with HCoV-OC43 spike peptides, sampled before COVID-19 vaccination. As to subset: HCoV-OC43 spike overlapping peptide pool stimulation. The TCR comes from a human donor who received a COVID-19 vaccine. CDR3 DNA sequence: TGTGCCAGCAGTGAGGGTGGGAGCTCTGGAAACACCATATATTTT. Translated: CASSEGGSSGNTIYF.